This entry lists 20 T cell receptor beta chains sequenced from one sample in a study of neurological immune-mediated disorders. TCRdb recomputed calls from the 5' RACE reads with MiXCR, one row per CDR3 protein. The repertoire consists of approximately 27,000 distinct CDR3 sequences, with roughly 23% occurring once and the leading ten covering roughly 27%. The sequencing input was CD4+ T cells from blood. The origin of the receptors is a man between 50 and 59 years old with HTLV-1-associated myelopathy (HAM/TSP).

This clonotype has a count of ten or more. V usage is TRBV20-1 and J usage is TRBJ2-3; D uncertain. Germline V gives CDR1 DFQATT, CDR2 SNEGSKA (reference sequence). V was trimmed by 0 bases and J by 2 bases, leaving 18 bases between them. The CDR3 totals 17 residues. This chain's CDR3 is CSARDYRIGKLTDTQYF. In DNA form, the CDR3 reads TGCAGTGCTAGAGATTACCGAATAGGCAAACTCACAGATACGCAGTATTTT.

Many counts were recorded for this clonotype. This chain uses TRBV6-1 with TRBJ2-3; 7 bases align to TRBD2. Trimming removed 6 bases from V and 0 bases from J; junction bases left unmatched: 6. The germline V gene encodes CDR1 MNHNS and CDR2 SASEGT. The CDR3 covers 15 residues. CDR3 bases: TGTGCCAGCAGGCCCAGCGGGGCAAGCACAGATACGCAGTATTTT. It codes for CASRPSGASTDTQYF.

This clonotype showed up many times. V is TRBV5-1 and J is TRBJ2-1; the match to TRBD2 covers 7 bases. After removal of 3 bases from V and 3 bases from J, the junction contained 3 bases not matched to a gene. The CDR3 length is 14 residues. Looked up from germline, CDR1 is SGHRS and CDR2 is YFSETQ. CDR3 in amino acids: CASSSGDYYNEQFF. The CDR3, as DNA: TGCGCCAGCAGCTCGGGGGACTACTACAATGAGCAGTTCTTC. The whole variable domain, remainder taken from reference TRBV5-1 and TRBJ2-1, is KAGVTQTPRYLIKTRGQQVTLSCSPISGHRSVSWYQQTPGQGLQFLFEYFSETQRNKGNFPGRFSGRQFSNSRSEMNVSTLELGDSALYLCASSSGDYYNEQFFGPGTRLTVL.

This clonotype was counted many times. V gene TRBV27 combines with J gene TRBJ1-5; 7 bases map to TRBD1. Germline-derived CDR1 and CDR2 are MNHEY and SMNVEV (reference sequence). After removal of 5 bases from V and 0 bases from J, the junction contained 10 bases not matched to a gene. The length of the CDR3 is 17 residues. The CDR3 loop is CASSQQGPYYSNQPQHF. DNA of the CDR3: TGTGCCAGCAGTCAACAGGGGCCCTATTATAGCAATCAGCCCCAGCATTTT.

Judged by abundance, this clonotype is large. The chain joins TRBV6-1 to TRBJ1-5; D is possibly TRBD1 (6 bases). This CDR3 contains 14 residues. Trimming removed 5 bases from V and 3 bases from J, with 11 bases in between. Germline CDR1 is MNHNS and CDR2 is SASEGT. The CDR3 DNA follows: TGTGCCAGCAGTACCCCAGGGGACAATCAGCCCCAGCATTTT. It translates to CASSTPGDNQPQHF.

The gene calls are TRBV7-8 and TRBJ2-7; D gene ambiguous. Trimming left V 1 base short and J 5 bases short, with 9 bases between. Per germline, CDR1 SGHVS and CDR2 FQNEAQ. CDR3 size: 13 residues. The chain's CDR3 is CASSLVGLHEQYF. In nucleotides, the CDR3 is TGTGCCAGCAGCTTAGTAGGGCTCCACGAGCAGTACTTC.

This clonotype was found many times. This chain connects TRBV5-1 to TRBJ2-1, with TRBD2 matching 8 bases. V gave up 0 bases and J gave up 5 bases; unmatched junction bases: 4. This CDR3 spans 15 amino acids. Germline CDR1 reads SGHRS; CDR2 reads YFSETQ. In DNA form, the CDR3 reads TGCGCCAGCAGCTTGGACGTAGCGGGGAACAATGAGCAGTTCTTC. As protein: CASSLDVAGNNEQFF.

This clonotype was seen many times. The chain employs TRBV4-2 and TRBJ2-7; D call uncertain. V was trimmed by 0 bases and J by 2 bases, leaving 11 bases between them. This CDR3 is built from 15 residues. From germline, CDR1 is LGHNA and CDR2 YNFKEQ. CDR3 DNA: TGTGCCAGCAGCCAAGATCCCGTCTTTGCCTACGAGCAGTACTTC. This gives the protein CASSQDPVFAYEQYF.

This clonotype was recorded at least ten times. The chain uses TRBV12-3 or TRBV12-4 and TRBJ1-2; 7 positions match TRBD1. The CDR3 has 14 residues. V shed 7 bases, J shed 7 bases, and the junction held 12 bases outside the gene matches. CDR3 protein: CASNIGQAETGYTF. The CDR3 DNA reads as TGTGCCAGCAACATCGGACAGGCAGAGACTGGCTACACCTTC.

The V and J genes are TRBV6-6 and TRBJ1-2, with D possibly being TRBD1 (5 bases). The length of the CDR3 is 15 residues. The V gene's germline CDR1 is MNHNY and CDR2 SVGAGI (reference sequence). V was pared by 9 bases and J by 3 bases, with 20 bases between. The CDR3 DNA reads TGTGCCAGTAGTGTCCATCGGGACGTCTACTATGGCTACACCTTC. Translating gives CASSVHRDVYYGYTF.

The table lists this clonotype with many counts. The chain combines TRBV28 with TRBJ2-7; either TRBD1 or TRBD2 may supply D (7 bases each). The germline CDR1 and CDR2 sequences are MDHEN and SYDVKM. Trimming took off 6 bases at V and 7 bases at J, with 16 bases between the two ends. CDR3 length: 13 residues. The CDR3 bases are TGTGCCAGCAGACCGGACAGGACTAGAGAGCAGTACTTC. Protein sequence: CASRPDRTREQYF.

As for this clonotype: The CDR3 ends on some other residue instead of the conserved phenylalanine or tryptophan, so this is likely a read error. The rearrangement uses TRBV3-1 and TRBJ1-5; D gene uncertain. The length of the CDR3 is 13 residues. V was trimmed by 4 bases and J by 6 bases, leaving 10 bases between them. Germline loops: CDR1 LGHDT, CDR2 YNNKEL (reference sequence). CDR3 DNA sequence: TGTGCCAGCAGCCTCCGGGGTTTTCAGCCCCAGCATCTT. Residues: CASSLRGFQPQHL.

This clonotype was seen at least ten times. The gene calls are TRBV20-1 and TRBJ2-4; D possibly corresponds to TRBD1 (5 bases). The germline V and J ends were trimmed by 4 bases and 1 base, with 14 bases remaining between them. This CDR3 spans 15 amino acids. Germline V gives CDR1 DFQATT, CDR2 SNEGSKA (reference sequence). The CDR3 coding sequence is TGCAGTGCTACGACCAGGGTACGGGCCAAAAACATTCAGTACTTC. It yields the protein CSATTRVRAKNIQYF.

This clonotype came up many times. V is TRBV7-9 and J is TRBJ1-1, with 10 positions matching TRBD1. CDR1 and CDR2 from the germline V gene are SEHNR and FQNEAQ (reference sequence). V trimming: 1 base; J trimming: 7 bases; junction bases outside the gene matches: 6. This CDR3 region has 15 residues. CDR3: CASSLGDRGLDEAFF. CDR3 coding DNA: TGTGCCAGCAGCTTAGGTGACAGGGGGCTAGATGAAGCTTTCTTT.

This clonotype was seen many times. The chain is built from TRBV29-1 and TRBJ2-1; weak D call: TRBD2 (5 bases). The CDR3 length is 11 residues. V was pared by 7 bases and J by 4 bases, with 8 bases between. From germline, CDR1 is SQVTM and CDR2 ANQGSEA. The chain's CDR3 is CSASGYNEQFF. For the CDR3, the DNA is TGCAGCGCGAGCGGATACAATGAGCAGTTCTTC.

This clonotype showed up many times. J is TRBJ1-4 and V is TRBV5-1; unclear D gene. CDR1 and CDR2 (germline): SGHRS, YFSETQ. The CDR3 has 14 amino acids. The V end lost 0 bases, the J end lost 4 bases, and 7 bases lay between the germline ends. For the CDR3, the DNA is TGCGCCAGCAGCTTGGGACGGAGTAATGAAAAACTGTTTTTT. Amino acids: CASSLGRSNEKLFF.

This clonotype was observed at least ten times. V is TRBV10-3 and J is TRBJ2-2; the D is unclear. With 6 bases removed from V and 3 bases from J, the gap between germline ends came to 11 bases. The CDR3 is 14 amino acids. Germline CDR1 is ENHRY and CDR2 is SYGVKD. The CDR3 region has the DNA TGTGCCATCAGAAGGGAACCGGACACCGGGGAGCTGTTTTTT. Amino acids: CAIRREPDTGELFF.

The V gene is TRBV20-1, the J gene TRBJ1-2, with no clear D. The CDR3 runs 14 residues. CDR1 and CDR2 (germline): DFQATT, SNEGSKA (reference sequence). Trimming stripped 6 bases from V and 5 bases from J, with 19 bases between. CDR3 sequence: CSAHNLDGGYGYTF. The CDR3 nucleotides read TGCAGTGCCCACAACCTTGACGGTGGGTATGGCTACACCTTC.

This clonotype showed up many times. The chain is built from TRBV20-1 and TRBJ1-6, with D maybe TRBD1 (5 bases). Per the germline V gene, CDR1 is DFQATT and CDR2 is SNEGSKA (reference sequence). With 2 bases removed from V and 0 bases from J, the gap between germline ends came to 11 bases. This CDR3 spans 16 amino acids. This CDR3 reads CSARNRLSSYNSPLHF. CDR3 nucleotides: TGCAGTGCTAGAAACAGGCTAAGCTCCTATAATTCACCCCTCCACTTT.

Only a few counts were recorded for this clonotype. The CDR3 nucleotides read TGTGCCAGCAGTCTTACAGGGGTGGGCTATGGCTACACCTTC. Encoded protein: CASSLTGVGYGYTF. The chain has TRBV2 and TRBJ1-2, with 7 bases matching TRBD1. The V segment lost 5 bases and the J segment 4 bases; nucleotides outside the gene matches: 7. CDR1 and CDR2 (germline): SNHLY, FYNNEI. This CDR3 comprises 14 residues.